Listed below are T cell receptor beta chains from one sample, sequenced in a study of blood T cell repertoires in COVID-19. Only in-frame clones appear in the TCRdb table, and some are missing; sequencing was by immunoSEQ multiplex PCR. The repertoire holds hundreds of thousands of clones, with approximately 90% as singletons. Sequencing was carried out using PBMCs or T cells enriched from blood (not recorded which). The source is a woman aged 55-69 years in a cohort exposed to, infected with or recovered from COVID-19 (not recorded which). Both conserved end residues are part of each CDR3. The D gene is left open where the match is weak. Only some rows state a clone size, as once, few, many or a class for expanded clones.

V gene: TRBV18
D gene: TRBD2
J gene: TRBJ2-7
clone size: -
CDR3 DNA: TGTGCCAGCTCACCGAGTGAGAACGGTTTTCAACTAGCGGGTCCAATGAGCTCCTACGAGCAGTACTTC
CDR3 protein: CASSPSENGFQLAGPMSSYEQYF

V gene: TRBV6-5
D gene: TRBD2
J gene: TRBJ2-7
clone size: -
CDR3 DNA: TGTGCCAGCATGGCTAGCGGGCGCTCCTACGAGCAGTACTTC
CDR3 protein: CASMASGRSYEQYF

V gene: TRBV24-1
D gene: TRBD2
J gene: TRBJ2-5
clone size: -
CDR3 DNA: TGTGCCACCAGTGATCCTTCGGGTGAGCGGGAGGGGCCCATCGGTGGGGTGACCCAGTACTTC
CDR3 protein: CATSDPSGEREGPIGGVTQYF

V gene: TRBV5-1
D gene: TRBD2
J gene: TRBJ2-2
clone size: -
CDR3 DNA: TGCGCCAGCAGCTCTACTAGTAGCGGGGCTAAGAACACCGGGGAGCTGTTTTTT
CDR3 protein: CASSSTSSGAKNTGELFF

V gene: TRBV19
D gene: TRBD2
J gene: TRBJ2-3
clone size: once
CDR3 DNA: TGTGCCAGTAGTCTCCCTAGCGGGAAGACAGATACGCAGTATTTT
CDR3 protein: CASSLPSGKTDTQYF

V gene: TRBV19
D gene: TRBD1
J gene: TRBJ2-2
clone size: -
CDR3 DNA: TGTGCCAGTAGTACGAAGGGGGCAGGCGTTACGAACACCGGGGAGCTGTTTTTT
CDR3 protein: CASSTKGAGVTNTGELFF

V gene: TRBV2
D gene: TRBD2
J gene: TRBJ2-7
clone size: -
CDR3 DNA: TGTGCCAGCAGTACCCTACTAGCGGACCCCTCCTACGAGCAGTACTTC
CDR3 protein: CASSTLLADPSYEQYF

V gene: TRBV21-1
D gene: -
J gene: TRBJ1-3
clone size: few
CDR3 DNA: TGTGCCAGCACCCAGGGTGCTGGAAACACCATATATTTT
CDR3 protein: CASTQGAGNTIYF

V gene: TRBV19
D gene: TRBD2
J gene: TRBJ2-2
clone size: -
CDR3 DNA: TGTGCCAGTAAGGGGGGACTAGTCCCCGGGGAGCTGTTTTTT
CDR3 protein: CASKGGLVPGELFF

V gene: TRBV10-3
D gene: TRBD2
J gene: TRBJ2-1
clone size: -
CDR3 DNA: TGTGCCATCAGACTAGCGTCGGGCAATGAGCAGTTCTTC
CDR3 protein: CAIRLASGNEQFF

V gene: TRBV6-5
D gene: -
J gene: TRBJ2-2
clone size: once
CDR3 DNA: TGTGCCAGCTCCCAAAAGGGAGTTGCAGGCGGGGAGCTGTTTTTT
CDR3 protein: CASSQKGVAGGELFF

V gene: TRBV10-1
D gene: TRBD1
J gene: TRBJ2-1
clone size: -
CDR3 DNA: TGCGCCAGCAGTCATGACAGGGTTTCGAATGAGCAGTTCTTC
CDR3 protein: CASSHDRVSNEQFF

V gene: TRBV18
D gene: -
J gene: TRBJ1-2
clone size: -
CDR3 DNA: TGTGCCAGCGCCCCCGCCCAGGGCGCCCGTTATGGCTACACCTTC
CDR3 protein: CASAPAQGARYGYTF

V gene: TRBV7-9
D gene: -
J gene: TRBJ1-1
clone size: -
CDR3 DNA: TGTGCCAGCAGCTTAGGAACAGGGCACCACACTGAAGCTTTCTTT
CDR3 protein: CASSLGTGHHTEAFF

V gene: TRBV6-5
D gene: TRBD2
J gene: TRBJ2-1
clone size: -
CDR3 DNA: TGTGCCAGCAGTTTATCGCTAGCGGGAGGTTACAATGAGCAGTTCTTC
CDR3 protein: CASSLSLAGGYNEQFF

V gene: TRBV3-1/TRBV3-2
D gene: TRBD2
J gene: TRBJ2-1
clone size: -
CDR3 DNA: TGTGCCAGCAGCCAAGAGGGGGCTAGCGGGAGTAAGGCCTACAATGAGCAGTTCTTC
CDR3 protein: CASSQEGASGSKAYNEQFF

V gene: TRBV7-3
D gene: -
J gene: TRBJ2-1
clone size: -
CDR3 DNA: TGTGCCAGCAGCTCACCTACTACCGATGAGCAGTTCTTC
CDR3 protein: CASSSPTTDEQFF

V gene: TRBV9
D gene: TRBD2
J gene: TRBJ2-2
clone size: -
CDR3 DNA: TGTGCCAGCAGCGTGGGCGGGAGGATCGGCGGGGAGCTGTTTTTT
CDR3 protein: CASSVGGRIGGELFF

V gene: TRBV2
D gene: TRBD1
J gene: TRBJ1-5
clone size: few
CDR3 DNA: TGTGCCAGCACCAGGGACAGGGTGGCCAATCAGCCCCAGCATTTT
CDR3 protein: CASTRDRVANQPQHF

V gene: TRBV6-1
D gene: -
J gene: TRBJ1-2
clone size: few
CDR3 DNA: TGTGCCAGCAGTGAAGCGCGCGGGGTCGGGTATGGCTACACCTTC
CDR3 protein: CASSEARGVGYGYTF

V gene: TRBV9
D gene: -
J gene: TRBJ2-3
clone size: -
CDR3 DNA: TGTGCCAGCAGCGTAGGACTTGGGACTCCCGGGGGCACAGATACGCAGTATTTT
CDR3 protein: CASSVGLGTPGGTDTQYF

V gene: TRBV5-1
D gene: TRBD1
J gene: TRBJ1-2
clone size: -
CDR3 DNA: TGCGCCAGCAGCTTACTACAGGGGGAAGGATATGGCTACACCTTC
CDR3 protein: CASSLLQGEGYGYTF

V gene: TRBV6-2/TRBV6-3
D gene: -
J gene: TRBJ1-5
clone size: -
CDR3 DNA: TGTGCCAGCAGTTGGGGGGGGAATCAGCCCCAGCATTTT
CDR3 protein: CASSWGGNQPQHF

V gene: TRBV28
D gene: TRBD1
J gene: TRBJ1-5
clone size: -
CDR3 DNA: TGTGCCAGCAGCCCCGGACAGGGGGCGCTAGGGAATCAGCCCCAGCATTTT
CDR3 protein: CASSPGQGALGNQPQHF

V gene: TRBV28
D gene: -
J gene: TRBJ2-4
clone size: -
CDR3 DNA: TGTGCCAGCAGTTTGCCTGGACAGATAGCCAAAAACATTCAGTACTTC
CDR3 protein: CASSLPGQIAKNIQYF

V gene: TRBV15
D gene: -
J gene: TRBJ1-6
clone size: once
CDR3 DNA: TGTGCCACCAGCAGAGACGACAGCCTCAGCTCCTATAATTCACCCCTCCACTTT
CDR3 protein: CATSRDDSLSSYNSPLHF

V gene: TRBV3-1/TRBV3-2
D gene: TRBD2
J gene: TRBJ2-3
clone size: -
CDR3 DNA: TGTGCCAGCAGCCGAAGCGGGAGGGGGGGTGCAGATACGCAGTATTTT
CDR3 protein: CASSRSGRGGADTQYF

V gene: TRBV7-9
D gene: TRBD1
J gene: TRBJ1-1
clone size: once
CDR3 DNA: TGTGCCAGCAGCACCCAGGGGGCCAACACTGAAGCTTTCTTT
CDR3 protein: CASSTQGANTEAFF

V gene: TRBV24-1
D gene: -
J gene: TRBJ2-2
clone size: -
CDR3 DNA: TGTGCCACCAGTCAACCCCGGACAGTGGCCGGGGAGCTGTTTTTT
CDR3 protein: CATSQPRTVAGELFF

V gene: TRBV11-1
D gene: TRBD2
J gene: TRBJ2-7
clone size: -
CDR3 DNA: TGTGCCAGCAGTCTAGCGGGAACTAAGGCTTTCGACGAGCAGTACTTC
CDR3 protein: CASSLAGTKAFDEQYF

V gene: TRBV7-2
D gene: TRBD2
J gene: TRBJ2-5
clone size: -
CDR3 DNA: TGTGCCAGCAGCTTAGGTCGGCGGGAGGGCCCGGGGGAGACCCAGTACTTC
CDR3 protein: CASSLGRREGPGETQYF

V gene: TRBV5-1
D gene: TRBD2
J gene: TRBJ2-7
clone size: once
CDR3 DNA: TGCGCCAGCAGCTTGGCTAGCGGGTACGAGCAGTACTTC
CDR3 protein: CASSLASGYEQYF

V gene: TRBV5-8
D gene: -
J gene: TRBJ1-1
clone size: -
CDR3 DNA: TGTGCCAGCGCCTACAGGGCCCCTGAAGCTTTCTTT
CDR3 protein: CASAYRAPEAFF

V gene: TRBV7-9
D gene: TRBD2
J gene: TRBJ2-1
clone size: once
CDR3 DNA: TGTGCCAGCAGCTTAGGGGGAAGGGAGGGTGAGCAGTTCTTC
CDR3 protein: CASSLGGREGEQFF

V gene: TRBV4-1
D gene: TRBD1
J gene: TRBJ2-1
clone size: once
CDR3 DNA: TGCGCCAGCAGCCAAGAGGGCCCCAGGGGGCATAATGAGCAGTTCTTC
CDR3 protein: CASSQEGPRGHNEQFF

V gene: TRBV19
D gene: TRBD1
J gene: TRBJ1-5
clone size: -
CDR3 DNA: TGTGCCAGTAGTACTGACAGGGGGCTTCAGCCCCAGCATTTT
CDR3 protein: CASSTDRGLQPQHF

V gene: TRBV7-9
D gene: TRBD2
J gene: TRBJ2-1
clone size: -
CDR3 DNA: TGTGCCAGCAGCTTGGCGCTAGCGGGAGTCAATGAGCAGTTCTTC
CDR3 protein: CASSLALAGVNEQFF

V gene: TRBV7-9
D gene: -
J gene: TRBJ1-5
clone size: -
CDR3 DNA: TGTGCCAGCAGCTTAGCGGAGGTACCGAATCAGCCCCAGCATTTT
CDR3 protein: CASSLAEVPNQPQHF

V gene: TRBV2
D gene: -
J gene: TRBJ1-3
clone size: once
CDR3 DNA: TGTGCCAGCATATTCCGATCCGGCTCTGGAAACACCATATATTTT
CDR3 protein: CASIFRSGSGNTIYF

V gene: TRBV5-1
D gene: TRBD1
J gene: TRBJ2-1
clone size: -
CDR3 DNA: TGCGCCAGCAGCCCGGGACAGCCTGAGCAGTTCTTC
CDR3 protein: CASSPGQPEQFF

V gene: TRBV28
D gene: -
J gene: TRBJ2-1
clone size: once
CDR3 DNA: TGTGCCAGCAGTTTATTGGAGGATTACAATGAGCAGTTCTTC
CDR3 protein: CASSLLEDYNEQFF

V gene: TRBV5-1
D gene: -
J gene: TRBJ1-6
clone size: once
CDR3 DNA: TGCGCCAGCAGCTTGGGGGGTGGACGGGGATTTCATTCACCCCTCCACTTT
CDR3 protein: CASSLGGGRGFHSPLHF

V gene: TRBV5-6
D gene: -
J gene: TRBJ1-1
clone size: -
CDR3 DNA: TGTGCCAGCAGCTTGGTAGGGGGGAACACTGAAGCTTTCTTT
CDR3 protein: CASSLVGGNTEAFF

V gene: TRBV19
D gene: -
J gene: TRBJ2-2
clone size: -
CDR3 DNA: TGTGCCACCGCTTCGACACCCAACACCGGGGAGCTGTTTTTT
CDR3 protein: CATASTPNTGELFF

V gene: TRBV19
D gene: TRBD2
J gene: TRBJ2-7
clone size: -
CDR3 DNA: TGTGCCAGTAGTATCGCGACGACGGGAGGGTACGAGCAGTACTTC
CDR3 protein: CASSIATTGGYEQYF

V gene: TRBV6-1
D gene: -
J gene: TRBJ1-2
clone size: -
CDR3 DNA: TGTGCCAGCAGTGAAGGAGTCGGCTACACCTTC
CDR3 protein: CASSEGVGYTF